These 14 T cell receptor beta chains were all obtained from the same sample, sequenced in a study of blood T cell repertoires in COVID-19. Profiling relied on immunoSEQ multiplex PCR, and the TCRdb table lists in-frame clones only, not all of them. The data hold about 100,000 clones, with about 90% observed a single time. Specimen: peripheral blood. These receptors all stem from a man in his fifties or sixties with acute or convalescent COVID-19.

The chain recombines TRBV27 with TRBJ2-1; 10 bases map to TRBD2. CDR3 size: 17 residues. V lost 3 bases, J lost 6 bases, and 11 bases stayed unmatched. CDR1 is MNHEY, CDR2 SMNVEV, per germline (reference sequence). The CDR3 nucleotides read TGTGCCAGCAGTTTTCGTACTGGGGCTAGCGGGGGCAATGAGCAGTTCTTC. It is translated as CASSFRTGASGGNEQFF.

CDR3 sequence reads: CASSEDIGGYQPQHF. The CDR3 DNA is TGTGCCAGCAGTGAAGATATAGGAGGGTACCAGCCCCAGCATTTT. This rearrangement joins TRBV6-1 to TRBJ1-5, with D uncertain. The CDR3 extends over 15 amino acids. CDR1 is MNHNS, CDR2 SASEGT, per germline. The ends were cut back, 1 base at V and 7 bases at J, with 14 bases in the middle.

The rearrangement joins TRBV11-3 to TRBJ1-4, with D uncertain. In germline, CDR1 is SGHNT, CDR2 YENEEA. V lost 8 bases and J 12 bases, leaving 10 bases between the germline ends. The CDR3 extends over 10 amino acids. CDR3 region: CASGGRELFF. The CDR3 region has the DNA TGTGCCAGCGGAGGAAGGGAACTGTTTTTT.

The chain is built from TRBV25-1 and TRBJ1-2; unclear D gene. The V and J ends lost 5 bases and 2 bases respectively, with 18 bases between them. The CDR3 runs to 16 residues. Germline lookup yields CDR1 MGHDK and CDR2 SYGVNS. CDR3 sequence reads: CASSPLGRVGNYGYTF. The CDR3 coding sequence is TGTGCCAGCAGTCCCCTAGGTCGGGTCGGGAACTATGGCTACACCTTC.

This chain links TRBV7-6 with TRBJ2-2; TRBD1 aligns across 7 bases. Germline values: CDR1 SGHVS, CDR2 FNYEAQ. The length of the CDR3 is 14 residues. With V trimmed by 2 bases and J by 6 bases, 3 bases remained unmatched. The CDR3 loop is CASSLTDRPGELFF. CDR3 in DNA: TGTGCCAGCAGCTTAACGGACAGGCCCGGGGAGCTGTTTTTT.

J is TRBJ2-7 and V is TRBV7-3; 9 bases map to TRBD1. The trim removed 4 bases at V and 6 bases at J, leaving 4 bases unmatched. This CDR3 spans 13 amino acids. Germline V lookup: CDR1 SGHTA, CDR2 FQGTGA. The CDR3 is CASSSDRGGEQYF. CDR3 DNA sequence: TGTGCCAGCAGCTCCGACAGGGGGGGCGAGCAGTACTTC.

The chain links TRBV19 to TRBJ1-2; D might be TRBD1 (6 bases). The CDR3 contains 14 residues. Per germline, CDR1 LNHDA and CDR2 SQIVND (reference sequence). V was trimmed by 6 bases and J by 8 bases, leaving 19 bases between them. The CDR3 DNA is TGTGCCAGTAGCAGGACAGCGAGCAAATTCGGCTACACCTTC. It encodes CASSRTASKFGYTF.

This clone was counted a single time. The chain's CDR3 is CATVRDRGHTEAFF. CDR3 DNA: TGTGCCACCGTCCGGGACAGGGGGCACACTGAAGCTTTCTTT. The chain joins TRBV6-5 to TRBJ1-1; 12 bases match TRBD1. The germline CDR1 and CDR2 sequences are MNHEY and SVGAGI. With V trimmed by 10 bases and J by 3 bases, 6 bases remained unmatched. This CDR3 has 14 amino acids.

This clone was observed a single time. This chain uses TRBV7-9 with TRBJ2-1, with D perhaps TRBD2 (6 bases). V was clipped by 11 bases and J by 1 base, with 18 bases between them. The CDR3 length is 15 residues. Germline V gene lookup returns CDR1 SEHNR and CDR2 FQNEAQ (reference sequence). The CDR3 reads CAADSGTPSYNEQFF. CDR3 DNA: TGTGCCGCCGACTCCGGGACTCCATCCTACAATGAGCAGTTCTTC.

V and J are TRBV27 and TRBJ1-1, with 9 bases that match TRBD1. Trimming at V came to 4 bases and at J to 4 bases, leaving 7 bases not matched to a gene. The length of the CDR3 is 15 residues. Looked up from germline, CDR1 is MNHEY and CDR2 is SMNVEV (reference sequence). The CDR3 protein is CASSWSGTGITEAFF. The CDR3 DNA follows: TGTGCCAGCAGTTGGTCCGGGACAGGGATCACTGAAGCTTTCTTT.

This clone appeared a few times. The V call is TRBV18, the J call TRBJ1-2; 10 bases align to TRBD1. Losses at the gene ends were 5 bases for V and 8 bases for J; bases not matched to a gene: 17. Germline-derived CDR1 and CDR2 are KGHSH and LQKENI. CDR3 length equals 17 residues. The DNA of the CDR3 is TGTGCCAGCTCAAAGCAGGGACAGGGGAGACCCCTTCCCGGCTACACCTTC. It translates to CASSKQGQGRPLPGYTF.

The chain has TRBV12-3 or TRBV12-4 and TRBJ1-1, with D unresolved. This CDR3 comprises 13 residues. V was cut by 3 bases and J by 5 bases, with 10 bases left in between. DNA of the CDR3: TGTGCCAGCAGTTTTCTGCCGGGGACTGAAGCTTTCTTT. Its translation: CASSFLPGTEAFF.

The chain combines TRBV5-6 with TRBJ1-2; 10 bases align to TRBD1. Germline CDR1 and CDR2: SGHDT and YYEEEE. The CDR3 length is 16 residues. V was pared by 3 bases and J by 4 bases, with 9 bases of the junction left unmatched. The CDR3, as DNA: TGTGCCAGCAGCTCTGGGACAGGGGTTTTGGGCTATGGCTACACCTTC. Translated, it gives CASSSGTGVLGYGYTF.

CDR3 nucleotides: TGTGCCAGCAACGATGCTGGATCCAGGGACAATGAGCAGTTCTTC. Translated: CASNDAGSRDNEQFF. The chain has TRBV3-1 (or the pseudogene TRBV3-2) and TRBJ2-1; TRBD1 is a possible D gene (5 bases). Germline CDR1 is LGHDT and CDR2 is YNNKEL (reference sequence). CDR3 length equals 15 residues. The V and J ends lost 7 bases and 5 bases respectively, with 18 bases between them.